This T cell receptor beta chain originates from a study of T cell changes during pregnancy in multiple sclerosis. J gave up 9 bases and V 4 bases, and 8 bases lay outside the gene matches. The CDR3 length is 14 residues. Germline-derived CDR1 and CDR2 are MNHNS and SASEGT. This clone showed up just once. Sequencing used immunoSEQ multiplex PCR; TCRdb keeps in-frame clones, though not all of them. The sample carries some 38,000 clones, about 90% recorded once. This sequence was found in a female donor in good health, enrolled as a control in a pregnancy study. The specimen was CD4+ T cells from peripheral blood mononuclear cells, collected after pregnancy. This chain connects TRBV6-1 to TRBJ1-5; TRBD1 aligns across 8 bases. CDR3 DNA sequence: TGTGCCAGCAGTGGGGGTACAGGGGGAAGGCCCCAGCATTTT. It codes for CASSGGTGGRPQHF.